The present T cell receptor beta chain was sequenced within a study of chemoradiotherapy in HPV16-positive cancers. General study points: Non-HPV-specific T cells did not expand in tumors during treatment, whereas candidate HPV-specific clones and E7-related motifs did.

The table came from immunoSEQ multiplex PCR; TCRdb's copy has only in-frame clones and leaves some out. This sample carries tens of thousands of clones, roughly 90% of them seen once, and the ten largest clones take just over 4%. Over chemoradiotherapy, repertoires were sampled more than once. Per germline, CDR1 LNHNV and CDR2 YYDKDF (reference sequence). The CDR3 has 15 amino acids. V lost 8 bases, J lost 3 bases, and 11 bases stayed unmatched. This clone was seen once. As yet, its antigen is unknown. Sequenced material: blood, taken from a patient who underwent chemoradiotherapy. This chain joins TRBV15 and TRBJ1-2; 8 bases agree with TRBD1. The source of this sequence is a human donor with HPV-associated anogenital cancer. CDR3 region: CATFGQGKLDYGYTF. The CDR3 nucleotides are TGTGCCACCTTTGGACAGGGAAAGCTGGACTATGGCTACACCTTC. Complete variable domain (other parts from reference TRBV15 and TRBJ1-2): DAMVIQNPRYQVTQFGKPVTLSCSQTLNHNVMYWYQQKSSQAPKLLFHYYDKDFNNEADTPDNFQSRRPNTSFCFLDIRSPGLGDTAMYLCATFGQGKLDYGYTFGSGTRLTVV.